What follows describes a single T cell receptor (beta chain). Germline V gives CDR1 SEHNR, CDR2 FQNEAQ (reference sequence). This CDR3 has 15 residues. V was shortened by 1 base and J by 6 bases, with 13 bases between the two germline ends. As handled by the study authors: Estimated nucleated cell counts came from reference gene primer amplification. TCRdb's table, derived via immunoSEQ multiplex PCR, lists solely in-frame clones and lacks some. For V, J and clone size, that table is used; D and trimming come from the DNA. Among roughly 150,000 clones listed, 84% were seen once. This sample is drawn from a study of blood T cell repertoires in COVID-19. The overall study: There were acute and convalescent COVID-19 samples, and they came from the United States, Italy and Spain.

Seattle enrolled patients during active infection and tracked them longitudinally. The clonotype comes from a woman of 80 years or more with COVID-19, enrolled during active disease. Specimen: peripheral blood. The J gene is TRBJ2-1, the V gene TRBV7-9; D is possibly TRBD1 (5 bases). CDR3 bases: TGTGCCAGCAGCTTAGGGGGCAGGTCGGGCAATGAGCAGTTCTTC. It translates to CASSLGGRSGNEQFF.